Below, 15 T cell receptor beta chains from the same sample are listed, as sequenced in a study of blood T cell repertoires in COVID-19. Sequencing used immunoSEQ multiplex PCR; TCRdb keeps in-frame clones, though not all of them. The profile shows about 270,000 clones, 86% of them singletons. The sample comprised peripheral blood. Every receptor here comes from a woman in her 70s with COVID-19, enrolled during active disease.

The CDR3 sequence is CASSIINQQYGYTF. CDR3 nucleotide sequence: TGTGCCAGTAGTATAATCAACCAACAATATGGCTACACCTTC. The chain carries TRBV19 and TRBJ1-2; no clear D gene. This CDR3 has 14 amino acids. The V end lost 2 bases, the J end lost 5 bases, and 12 bases lay between the germline ends. Germline CDR1 LNHDA, CDR2 SQIVND (reference sequence).

This clone was observed once. The CDR3 reads CASSYVDRPNYGYTF. Written as DNA, the CDR3 is TGTGCCAGCAGTTACGTGGACAGACCGAACTATGGCTACACCTTC. The chain links TRBV6-2 or TRBV6-3 to TRBJ1-2; D might be TRBD1 (6 bases). The CDR3 is made up of 15 amino acids. Trimming took off 2 bases at V and 2 bases at J, with 12 bases between the two ends. Germline V gene data show CDR1 as MNHEY and CDR2 as SVGEGT.

This chain links TRBV6-5 with TRBJ2-7; possibly TRBD2 for D (6 bases). The CDR3 runs 15 residues. The ends were cut back, 0 bases at V and 3 bases at J, with 12 bases in the middle. Germline V gives CDR1 MNHEY, CDR2 SVGAGI. The CDR3 DNA reads TGTGCCAGCAGTTACTCGGCGGGAAAAGGCTACGAGCAGTACTTC. Translated: CASSYSAGKGYEQYF.

This chain uses TRBV5-5 with TRBJ2-5; a possible D gene is TRBD1 (6 bases). CDR1 and CDR2 (germline): SGHKS, YYEKEE (reference sequence). Trimming took off 4 bases at V and 0 bases at J, with 13 bases between the two ends. This CDR3 has 15 residues. The CDR3 loop is CASSTGQYHQETQYF. The CDR3 nucleotides are TGTGCCAGCAGCACCGGACAGTATCACCAAGAGACCCAGTACTTC.

The V gene is TRBV7-9, the J gene TRBJ2-1, with 14 bases aligning to TRBD2. Looked up from germline, CDR1 is SEHNR and CDR2 is FQNEAQ (reference sequence). The CDR3 covers 17 residues. J was trimmed by 6 bases and V by 8 bases; bases with no gene match: 12. The CDR3 protein is CASRLAGGRLPGNEQFF. For the CDR3, the DNA is TGTGCCAGCCGACTAGCGGGGGGGCGCCTACCTGGCAATGAGCAGTTCTTC.

This clone was detected only once. The CDR3 DNA reads TGTGCTAGTGGTTTGCCCTACAGGGGGCATAACTATGGCTACACCTTC. Translated, it gives CASGLPYRGHNYGYTF. The chain couples TRBV12-5 to TRBJ1-2, with 9 positions matching TRBD1. V gave up 2 bases and J gave up 1 base; unmatched junction bases: 5. CDR3 length: 16 residues. CDR1 is LGHNT and CDR2 is FRNRAP in the germline V gene.

This clone was observed a handful of times. This sequence joins TRBV11-2 and TRBJ1-2; no firm D call. V shed 5 bases and J shed 4 bases, with 8 bases lying between them. The CDR3 extends over 12 amino acids. The germline V gene has CDR1 SGHAT and CDR2 FQNNGV. The CDR3 spells CASSHSSYGYTF. CDR3 coding DNA: TGTGCCAGCAGCCACTCCTCCTATGGCTACACCTTC.

This clone was counted once. J is TRBJ2-7 and V is TRBV19; TRBD1 agrees at 9 bases. Germline CDR1 and CDR2: LNHDA and SQIVND (reference sequence). V was clipped by 3 bases and J by 4 bases; unmatched bases: 7. This CDR3 comprises 15 residues. This chain's CDR3 is CASSIGGTGLYEQYF. CDR3 coding DNA: TGTGCCAGTAGTATTGGTGGGACAGGGCTTTACGAGCAGTACTTC.

The J gene is TRBJ2-1, the V gene TRBV7-8; D might be TRBD2 (5 bases). This CDR3 is 14 amino acids long. Deletions cut 5 bases from V and 4 bases from J, with 12 bases between. CDR1 and CDR2 from the germline V gene are SGHVS and FQNEAQ. The CDR3 protein is CASSPRLPYNEQFF. Written as DNA, the CDR3 is TGTGCCAGCAGCCCCCGACTACCTTACAATGAGCAGTTCTTC.

This clone occurred once. This chain links TRBV27 with TRBJ2-3; D uncertain. Germline values: CDR1 MNHEY, CDR2 SMNVEV (reference sequence). Trimming pared 6 bases from V and 0 bases from J, leaving 7 bases between. CDR3 length equals 13 residues. The CDR3 loop is CASSLLSTDTQYF. The CDR3 DNA is TGTGCCAGCAGCCTTTTAAGCACAGATACGCAGTATTTT.

V gene TRBV5-1 combines with J gene TRBJ1-4; 8 nucleotides match TRBD1. Germline V CDR1 and CDR2: SGHRS, YFSETQ. V lost 0 bases to trimming and J lost 7 bases; unmatched junction nucleotides: 5. CDR3 length: 15 amino acids. The CDR3 sequence: CASSLAAGGSEKLFF. The CDR3 DNA follows: TGCGCCAGCAGCTTGGCCGCAGGGGGCAGTGAAAAACTGTTTTTT.

V gene TRBV5-1 combines with J gene TRBJ1-6, with a weak D call TRBD1 (5 bases). This CDR3 spans 18 amino acids. Trimming removed 0 bases at V and 10 bases at J, with 23 bases between. The germline gives CDR1 SGHRS, CDR2 YFSETQ. The CDR3 loop is CASSLVPGSVRIPSPLHF. CDR3 nucleotide sequence: TGCGCCAGCAGCTTGGTTCCAGGGTCCGTCAGGATCCCCTCACCCCTCCACTTT.

The chain carries TRBV12-3 or TRBV12-4 and TRBJ2-1, with unresolved D. The CDR3 extends over 13 amino acids. V lost 3 bases and J 7 bases, leaving 10 bases between the germline ends. The CDR3 reads CASSFGQANEQFF. As DNA, the CDR3 is TGTGCCAGCAGTTTCGGCCAGGCAAATGAGCAGTTCTTC.

The chain recombines TRBV27 with TRBJ2-3, with 12 bases identical to TRBD2. The CDR3 is made up of 16 amino acids. Germline V gene lookup returns CDR1 MNHEY and CDR2 SMNVEV (reference sequence). The V and J ends lost 4 bases and 4 bases, in that order; junction bases with no gene match: 6. The CDR3 nucleotides read TGTGCCAGCAGTTACCTAGCGGGGGGGCCGTCAGATACGCAGTATTTT. Its protein product is CASSYLAGGPSDTQYF.

There are a few counts of this clone. V gene TRBV10-3 combines with J gene TRBJ1-6; the D is unclear. The germline V gene encodes CDR1 ENHRY and CDR2 SYGVKD. V was pared by 8 bases and J by 6 bases, with 20 bases between. The CDR3 is made up of 16 amino acids. The CDR3 loop is CAIGSAELSLNSPLHF. The DNA for the CDR3 is TGTGCCATCGGGTCGGCGGAGCTGTCCCTTAATTCACCCCTCCACTTT.